The 31 T cell receptor beta chains presented below share a single source sample, sequenced in a study of PD-1 blockade in classical Hodgkin lymphoma. Indicated time point: cycle 4 day 1 (C4D1), after about 6 weeks of nivolumab. Each and every patient relapsed after autologous stem cell transplantation, and patients got differing brentuximab vedotin exposure. Magnetic negative selection of thawed PBMCs was the method by which CD4+ T cells were purified. The method was immunoSEQ multiplex PCR; TCRdb's version includes in-frame clones alone and lacks a portion of them. The profile shows 30,000 or so clones, about four fifths of them singletons. The input for sequencing was CD4+ T cells from blood, taken before the fourth cycle of nivolumab. These receptors all come from a human donor with classical Hodgkin lymphoma.

The CDR3 here is CASSPKGGHYNEQFF. For the CDR3, the DNA is TGCGCCAGCAGCCCTAAGGGGGGGCACTACAATGAGCAGTTCTTC. The chain recombines TRBV4-1 with TRBJ2-1; possible D gene TRBD2, 7 bases. There are 15 residues in the CDR3. Germline CDR1 reads MGHRA; CDR2 reads YSYEKL. Deletions cut 4 bases from V and 3 bases from J, with 13 bases between.

This chain links TRBV5-1 with TRBJ2-2; D call uncertain. The germline CDR1 and CDR2 sequences are SGHRS and YFSETQ. The CDR3 loop spans 14 amino acids. Trimming removed 1 base from V and 8 bases from J, with 12 bases in between. The CDR3 nucleotides are TGCGCCAGCAGCTTGAGCCTCGTACCGGGGGAGCTGTTTTTT. Its protein is CASSLSLVPGELFF.

The chain employs TRBV30 and TRBJ1-1, with D unresolved. Germline assignment: CDR1 GTSNPN and CDR2 SVGIG (reference sequence). Trimming took 2 bases from V and 11 from J, leaving 12 bases between them. CDR3 length equals 11 residues. This CDR3 is CAWSPSLRAFF. In DNA, the CDR3 is TGTGCCTGGAGTCCGAGTTTGCGGGCTTTCTTT.

The V and J genes are TRBV6-5 and TRBJ1-3, with D unclear. Germline loops: CDR1 MNHEY, CDR2 SVGAGI. The CDR3 length is 15 residues. Trimming left V 5 bases short and J 0 bases short, with 11 bases between. CDR3 residues: CASSSQESSGNTIYF. The CDR3 bases are TGTGCCAGCAGTAGTCAGGAGAGCTCTGGAAACACCATATATTTT.

DNA of the CDR3: TGCGCCAGCAGCGGACAGGGGAGTTCACCCCTCCACTTT. This translates into CASSGQGSSPLHF. The chain uses TRBV5-1 and TRBJ1-6, with 9 bases fitting TRBD1. The CDR3 covers 13 residues. V shed 4 bases and J 9 bases; nucleotides not matched to a gene: 2. Germline V gene sequence: CDR1 SGHRS, CDR2 YFSETQ.

The V call is TRBV25-1, the J call TRBJ1-1; possibly TRBD1 for D (6 bases). Per the germline V gene, CDR1 is MGHDK and CDR2 is SYGVNS. V lost 5 bases, J lost 4 bases, and 11 bases lay in between. This CDR3 is built from 13 residues. The CDR3 DNA sequence: TGTGCCAGCAGTAAGGGGGGGGGCACTGAAGCTTTCTTT. Amino acid sequence: CASSKGGGTEAFF.

The rearrangement uses TRBV6-4 and TRBJ1-6; TRBD1 matches at 7 bases. CDR1 is MRHNA, CDR2 SNTAGT, per germline. V was pared by 0 bases and J by 8 bases, with 7 bases of the junction left unmatched. This CDR3 spans 16 amino acids. The CDR3: CASSDSLGQADSPLHF. The CDR3 DNA reads as TGTGCCAGCAGTGACTCTTTAGGACAGGCCGATTCACCCCTCCACTTT.

V and J are TRBV7-9 and TRBJ1-1; D is possibly TRBD1 (5 bases). V dropped 8 bases and J dropped 2 bases, with 27 bases sitting between them. The CDR3 has 18 amino acids. Germline V gives CDR1 SEHNR, CDR2 FQNEAQ (reference sequence). CDR3 region: CASRPRRDRSEANTEAFF. CDR3 coding DNA: TGTGCCAGCCGCCCCCGACGAGACAGATCCGAAGCCAACACTGAAGCTTTCTTT.

The chain links TRBV9 to TRBJ2-1; TRBD2 agrees at 9 bases. Losses at the gene ends were 3 bases for V and 9 bases for J; bases not matched to a gene: 7. This CDR3 region has 14 residues. The germline V gene has CDR1 SGDLS and CDR2 YYNGEE. CDR3 sequence: CASSGSSGVVEQFF. Written as DNA, the CDR3 is TGTGCCAGCAGCGGATCTAGCGGGGTGGTTGAGCAGTTCTTC.

This clone appeared a single time. J is TRBJ1-1 and V is TRBV7-9; no clear D. Trimming left V 7 bases short and J 3 bases short, with 15 bases between. Germline V gene sequence: CDR1 SEHNR, CDR2 FQNEAQ (reference sequence). The CDR3 extends over 14 amino acids. The CDR3 sequence is CASNKGGQDTEAFF. The CDR3 DNA reads as TGTGCCAGCAACAAGGGTGGTCAGGACACTGAAGCTTTCTTT.

This clone was counted once. V and J are TRBV25-1 and TRBJ1-3, with D unresolved. The CDR3 contains 16 residues. V lost 3 bases, J lost 0 bases, and 12 bases lay in between. Looked up from germline, CDR1 is MGHDK and CDR2 is SYGVNS. The CDR3 loop is CASSDSQADSGNTIYF. The CDR3 coding sequence is TGTGCCAGCAGTGATTCCCAGGCTGACTCTGGAAACACCATATATTTT.

The chain couples TRBV7-2 to TRBJ2-4, with D maybe TRBD2 (6 bases). V was pared by 4 bases and J by 1 base, with 11 bases between. CDR1 SGHTA and CDR2 FQGNSA come from the germline V gene. This CDR3 is built from 15 residues. The CDR3 DNA reads as TGTGCCAGCAGCTCATCGGGGGTTGCCAAAAACATTCAGTACTTC. Protein sequence: CASSSSGVAKNIQYF.

The V gene is TRBV29-1, the J gene TRBJ1-3; no definite D call. This CDR3 contains 13 residues. V dropped 2 bases and J dropped 4 bases, with 9 bases sitting between them. Per the germline V gene, CDR1 is SQVTM and CDR2 is ANQGSEA. The CDR3 bases are TGCAGCGTTGAATGGGGTTCGGGAAACACCATATATTTT. This gives the protein CSVEWGSGNTIYF.

The chain is built from TRBV7-8 and TRBJ1-6, with D uncertain. The germline CDR1 and CDR2 sequences are SGHVS and FQNEAQ. The CDR3 runs 14 residues. V lost 0 bases and J 8 bases, leaving 8 bases between the germline ends. The CDR3 coding sequence is TGTGCCAGCAGCTTAGCGGGTAGTTATTCACCCCTCCACTTT. Amino acids: CASSLAGSYSPLHF.

This chain connects TRBV18 to TRBJ2-5, with D unclear. V lost 3 bases and J lost 1, with 6 bases in between. CDR3 length equals 13 residues. Germline values: CDR1 KGHSH, CDR2 LQKENI. The chain's CDR3 is CASSPALQETQYF. CDR3 sequence (DNA): TGTGCCAGCTCACCTGCCCTCCAAGAGACCCAGTACTTC.

V and J are TRBV5-1 and TRBJ2-2; possible D gene TRBD2, 6 bases. The CDR3 contains 15 residues. Germline V gene data show CDR1 as SGHRS and CDR2 as YFSETQ. Between the trimmed V and J ends, which lost 0 bases and 3 bases, there was a span of 9 bases. In DNA, the CDR3 is TGCGCCAGCAGCTTGGGACTAGGGGACACCGGGGAGCTGTTTTTT. Translated, it gives CASSLGLGDTGELFF. Based on the CDR3 plus reference TRBV5-1 and TRBJ2-2, the full variable domain is KAGVTQTPRYLIKTRGQQVTLSCSPISGHRSVSWYQQTPGQGLQFLFEYFSETQRNKGNFPGRFSGRQFSNSRSEMNVSTLELGDSALYLCASSLGLGDTGELFFGEGSRLTVL.

This clone turned up a few times. The V call is TRBV27, the J call TRBJ1-2; D is possibly TRBD1 (6 bases). The ends were cut back, 4 bases at V and 8 bases at J, with 11 bases in the middle. Germline CDR1 reads MNHEY; CDR2 reads SMNVEV (reference sequence). The CDR3 length is 12 residues. The CDR3 loop is CASSSATGGYTF. CDR3 DNA: TGTGCCAGCAGTTCAGCGACAGGAGGCTACACCTTC.

The V and J genes are TRBV9 and TRBJ1-2; tentatively, D is TRBD1 (5 bases). Germline V gene lookup returns CDR1 SGDLS and CDR2 YYNGEE. The CDR3 is made up of 14 amino acids. V dropped 3 bases and J dropped 7 bases, with 16 bases sitting between them. The CDR3 spells CASSGAGRAGGYTF. DNA of the CDR3: TGTGCCAGCAGCGGCGCAGGGAGAGCGGGTGGCTACACCTTC. Looking up the rest from reference TRBV9 and TRBJ1-2 gives the full variable domain: DSGVTQTPKHLITATGQRVTLRCSPRSGDLSVYWYQQSLDQGLQFLIQYYNGEERAKGNILERFSAQQFPDLHSELNLSSLELGDSALYFCASSGAGRAGGYTFGSGTRLTVV.

This clone appeared a few times. This chain connects TRBV6-1 to TRBJ1-1, with D possibly being TRBD1 (5 bases). This CDR3 spans 15 amino acids. The V and J ends lost 7 bases and 0 bases respectively, with 15 bases between them. CDR1 MNHNS and CDR2 SASEGT come from the germline V gene. The CDR3 loop reads CASNLQVNMNTEAFF. The CDR3 nucleotides are TGTGCCAGCAATCTACAGGTTAACATGAACACTGAAGCTTTCTTT.

The CDR3 DNA follows: TGTGCCAGCAGGTTTAGCGGGGGGACCTACAATGAGCAGTTCTTC. Its protein product is CASRFSGGTYNEQFF. The chain couples TRBV5-4 to TRBJ2-1; 10 nucleotides agree with TRBD2. The V gene end was trimmed by 5 bases and the J gene end by 2 bases; junction bases not matched to a gene: 4. The germline CDR1 and CDR2 sequences are SGHNT and YYREEE (reference sequence). The CDR3 covers 15 residues.

This sequence joins TRBV4-2 and TRBJ2-5; 12 bases match TRBD2. In germline, CDR1 is LGHNA, CDR2 YNFKEQ. This CDR3 has 15 amino acids. The J segment lost 8 bases and the V segment lost 4 bases, leaving 8 bases of the junction unmatched. CDR3 residues: CASSPASGGAYTQYF. In DNA form, the CDR3 reads TGTGCCAGCAGCCCCGCTAGCGGGGGGGCCTATACCCAGTACTTC.

The CDR3: CASSRTSLGADTQYF. The CDR3 DNA is TGTGCCAGCAGTAGGACCTCCTTAGGGGCAGATACGCAGTATTTT. V gene TRBV6-5 combines with J gene TRBJ2-3; TRBD1 might be the D (5 bases). Germline CDR1 is MNHEY and CDR2 is SVGAGI. There are 15 residues in the CDR3. Trimming took 5 bases from V and 4 from J, leaving 16 bases between them.

CDR3 amino acids: CASSLSGQVYTEAFF. In DNA, the CDR3 is TGCGCCAGCAGCTTGTCGGGACAGGTCTACACTGAAGCTTTCTTT. The chain links TRBV5-1 to TRBJ1-1, with 8 bases that match TRBD1. CDR3 length equals 15 residues. Germline CDR1 and CDR2: SGHRS and YFSETQ. Losses at the gene ends were 1 base for V and 3 bases for J; bases not matched to a gene: 5.

CDR3 region: CASSPPVVYGQETQYF. In DNA form, the CDR3 reads TGTGCCAGCTCACCACCGGTCGTCTACGGCCAAGAGACCCAGTACTTC. The chain joins TRBV18 to TRBJ2-5; D unresolved. The CDR3 has 16 amino acids. Germline loops: CDR1 KGHSH, CDR2 LQKENI. The germline V and J ends were trimmed by 0 bases and 1 base, with 12 bases remaining between them.

The chain employs TRBV5-5 and TRBJ1-5, with D unresolved. Germline assignment: CDR1 SGHKS and CDR2 YYEKEE (reference sequence). The CDR3 has 15 residues. V gave up 4 bases and J gave up 0 bases, with 11 bases separating them. CDR3 in DNA: TGTGCCAGCAGCGCATTAAGGAGTAGCAATCAGCCCCAGCATTTT. Protein sequence: CASSALRSSNQPQHF. Variable domain in full (rest from reference TRBV5-5 and TRBJ1-5): DAGVTQSPTHLIKTRGQQVTLRCSPISGHKSVSWYQQVLGQGPQFIFQYYEKEERGRGNFPDRFSARQFPNYSSELNVNALLLGDSALYLCASSALRSSNQPQHFGDGTRLSIL.

This rearrangement joins TRBV4-1 to TRBJ1-5, with unresolved D. The CDR3 consists of 17 residues. Germline V gene sequence: CDR1 MGHRA, CDR2 YSYEKL. The V end lost 1 base, the J end lost 4 bases, and 17 bases lay between the germline ends. In DNA, the CDR3 is TGCGCCAGCAGCCAAGCGAGAGACCTGGCGGGAAATCAGCCCCAGCATTTT. It codes for CASSQARDLAGNQPQHF.

The chain couples TRBV13 to TRBJ1-2, with D perhaps TRBD1 (6 bases). From germline, CDR1 is PRHDT and CDR2 FYEKMQ (reference sequence). The CDR3 loop spans 17 amino acids. Trimming left V 2 bases short and J 0 bases short, with 16 bases between. CDR3 DNA sequence: TGTGCCAGCAGCTTATTCTGGGGCAGGGGACCTAACTATGGCTACACCTTC. It codes for CASSLFWGRGPNYGYTF.

Here the CDR3 reads CASSTWGYNEQFF. The CDR3 coding sequence is TGTGCCAGCAGCACCTGGGGCTACAATGAGCAGTTCTTC. The chain recombines TRBV5-8 with TRBJ2-1; D gene ambiguous. Germline V gene sequence: CDR1 SGHTS, CDR2 YDEGEE. The CDR3 runs 13 residues. The germline V and J ends were trimmed by 4 bases and 3 bases, with 8 bases remaining between them.

The CDR3 region has the DNA TGTGCCAGCAGCCCAGGAACCCACACGGGACAAGTCCACACTGAAGCTTTCTTT. Protein: CASSPGTHTGQVHTEAFF. The rearrangement links TRBV7-9 to TRBJ1-1, with a possible D match to TRBD1 (6 bases). Germline values: CDR1 SEHNR, CDR2 FQNEAQ (reference sequence). CDR3 length: 18 residues. Trimming cost V 5 bases and J 3 bases, with 25 bases left between them.

The chain has TRBV6-6 and TRBJ1-4, with D possibly matching TRBD1 (5 bases). The CDR3 totals 14 residues. Deletions cut 6 bases from V and 5 bases from J, with 13 bases between. CDR1 is MNHNY and CDR2 is SVGAGI in the germline V gene (reference sequence). The CDR3: CASSSGRINEKLFF. Here the CDR3 DNA reads TGTGCCAGCAGCTCGGGACGGATAAATGAAAAACTGTTTTTT.

The rearrangement links TRBV29-1 to TRBJ2-1; 7 bases match TRBD1. Looked up from germline, CDR1 is SQVTM and CDR2 is ANQGSEA. The CDR3 consists of 14 residues. V gave up 6 bases and J gave up 0 bases; unmatched junction bases: 5. This chain's CDR3 is CSVDRQLSYNEQFF. Here the CDR3 DNA reads TGCAGCGTGGACAGGCAACTCTCCTACAATGAGCAGTTCTTC.